This is a list of T cell receptor beta chains from one sample in a study of CD8 T cells in Susac syndrome. TCRdb reprocessed the immunoSEQ multiplex PCR reads with MiXCR, giving one entry per CDR3 protein. The data hold about 140,000 distinct CDR3 sequences, with approximately 95% observed a single time. Sequencing input: CD4+ T cells from PBMCs. These receptors were obtained from a human donor with Susac syndrome. Each CDR3 is given with its conserved first and last residue. The order of the fields is J gene, clone size, D gene, V gene, CDR3 DNA, CDR3 protein. D genes are given only for firm matches. Clone size is shown for a subset of rows, as once, few, many or a class of expanded clone.

J: TRBJ1-1; size: once; D: .; V: TRBV2; DNA: TGTGCCAGCCTGCAGGTGTTGAACACTGAAGCTTTCTTT; CDR3: CASLQVLNTEAFF
J: TRBJ1-2; size: .; D: .; V: TRBV14; DNA: TGTGCCAGCAGCCAAGATCTACGAGCCTATGGCTACACCTTC; CDR3: CASSQDLRAYGYTF
J: TRBJ2-5; size: .; D: TRBD2; V: TRBV3-1; DNA: TGTGCCAGCAGCCAGACTAGCGGGGAAGGAGAGACCCAGTACTTC; CDR3: CASSQTSGEGETQYF
J: TRBJ1-3; size: .; D: .; V: TRBV30; DNA: TGTGCCTGGAACCTTGATGGGGTCTCTGGAAACACCATATATTTT; CDR3: CAWNLDGVSGNTIYF
J: TRBJ1-1; size: .; D: .; V: TRBV3-1; DNA: TGTGCCAGCAGCATTCTGGACACTGAAGCTTTCTTT; CDR3: CASSILDTEAFF
J: TRBJ2-5; size: few; D: .; V: TRBV9; DNA: TGTGCCAGCAGCGTAGAAGGCCGACAAGAGACCCAGTACTTC; CDR3: CASSVEGRQETQYF
J: TRBJ1-6; size: .; D: .; V: TRBV5-1; DNA: TGCGCCAGCAGCCGAACGACAGAAGCTAGCTCACCCCTCCACTTT; CDR3: CASSRTTEASSPLHF
J: TRBJ1-1; size: .; D: .; V: TRBV20-1; DNA: TGCAGTGGGTTTTCGAACACTGAAGCTTTCTTT; CDR3: CSGFSNTEAFF
J: TRBJ1-1; size: .; D: .; V: TRBV3-1; DNA: TGTGCCAGCAGCCAAGACGGGGGGGGGCGGAACACTGAAGCTTTCTTT; CDR3: CASSQDGGGRNTEAFF
J: TRBJ2-1; size: .; D: .; V: TRBV15; DNA: TGTGCCACCAGCAGAGATGCGAGGGAGCAGTTCTTC; CDR3: CATSRDAREQFF
J: TRBJ1-2; size: .; D: TRBD1; V: TRBV20-1; DNA: TGCAGTGTCCAGGGGGTCTATGGCTACACCTTC; CDR3: CSVQGVYGYTF
J: TRBJ2-7; size: .; D: .; V: TRBV29-1; DNA: TGCAGCGTTGTATCTGGGAGTGGCCCCTACGAGCAGTACTTC; CDR3: CSVVSGSGPYEQYF
J: TRBJ1-5; size: .; D: TRBD1; V: TRBV20-1; DNA: TGCAGTGCTAGAGATCAAAAGGGGGCCGTGGGAGCCCAGCATTTT; CDR3: CSARDQKGAVGAQHF
J: TRBJ2-1; size: .; D: TRBD2; V: TRBV5-5; DNA: TGTGCCAGCACAGCGGGAGTTTCGAGCTCCTACAATGAGCAGTTCTTC; CDR3: CASTAGVSSSYNEQFF
J: TRBJ1-2; size: .; D: .; V: TRBV28; DNA: TGTGCCAGCAGCTCTACCCCTCGGCTCGCGCTGAGGCATGGCTACACCTTC; CDR3: CASSSTPRLALRHGYTF
J: TRBJ1-1; size: .; D: .; V: TRBV12-3/TRBV12-4; DNA: TGTGCCAGCAGTACGACAGCGAACACTGAAGCTTTCTTT; CDR3: CASSTTANTEAFF
J: TRBJ2-1; size: .; D: .; V: TRBV29-1; DNA: TGCAGCGTTGTGGCCCGGAGCTCCTACAATGAGCAGTTCTTC; CDR3: CSVVARSSYNEQFF
J: TRBJ1-5; size: once; D: .; V: TRBV12-3/TRBV12-4; DNA: TGTGCCAGCAAAACCGCGGGGGACGGCAATCAGCCCCAGCATTTT; CDR3: CASKTAGDGNQPQHF
J: TRBJ1-3; size: .; D: TRBD1; V: TRBV7-2; DNA: TGTGCCAGCAGCTTAGCCGGGACAGGAGGAAACACCATATATTTT; CDR3: CASSLAGTGGNTIYF
J: TRBJ1-2; size: .; D: .; V: TRBV10-3; DNA: TGTGCCATCAGTGAGTCTACAGGGAACTATGGCTACACCTTC; CDR3: CAISESTGNYGYTF
J: TRBJ2-7; size: few; D: .; V: TRBV12-3/TRBV12-4; DNA: TGTGCCAGCAGGTTGTCCTACGAGCAGTACTTC; CDR3: CASRLSYEQYF
J: TRBJ2-7; size: .; D: TRBD1; V: TRBV7-3; DNA: TGTGCCAGCAGCCCCGGCCTCAGGGGGAACTCCTACGAGCAGTACTTC; CDR3: CASSPGLRGNSYEQYF
J: TRBJ2-1; size: .; D: TRBD2; V: TRBV3-1; DNA: TGTGCCAGCAGCCAAGAGTTGACTAGCGGTCTTCAGGAGCAGTTCTTC; CDR3: CASSQELTSGLQEQFF
J: TRBJ2-3; size: .; D: .; V: TRBV30; DNA: TGTGCCTGGATGTCTGAGACCGATACGCAGTATTTT; CDR3: CAWMSETDTQYF
J: TRBJ2-1; size: .; D: .; V: TRBV12-3/TRBV12-4; DNA: TGTGCCAGCAGCTCGGTCCGGACCCAGTTCTTC; CDR3: CASSSVRTQFF
J: TRBJ2-6; size: .; D: TRBD1; V: TRBV5-1; DNA: TGCGCCAGCAACCGGGACAGTGGACGAGGGGCCAACGTCCTGACTTTC; CDR3: CASNRDSGRGANVLTF
J: TRBJ2-5; size: .; D: TRBD2; V: TRBV3-1; DNA: TGTGCCAGCAGCCCGCGGACCGGGACTAGCGGACAAGAGACCCAGTACTTC; CDR3: CASSPRTGTSGQETQYF
J: TRBJ2-1; size: .; D: TRBD1; V: TRBV6-6; DNA: TGTGCCAGCAGTCGGGGACAGGGAGGCAATGAGCAGTTCTTC; CDR3: CASSRGQGGNEQFF
J: TRBJ1-1; size: .; D: .; V: TRBV4-3; DNA: TGCGCCAGCAGCCAGGAAGAGGAGAGCGAAGCTTTCTTT; CDR3: CASSQEEESEAFF
J: TRBJ1-2; size: .; D: TRBD1; V: TRBV30; DNA: TGTGCCTGGAGTGCCGACCTCAGGGGGCGCTTCTATGGCTACACCTTC; CDR3: CAWSADLRGRFYGYTF